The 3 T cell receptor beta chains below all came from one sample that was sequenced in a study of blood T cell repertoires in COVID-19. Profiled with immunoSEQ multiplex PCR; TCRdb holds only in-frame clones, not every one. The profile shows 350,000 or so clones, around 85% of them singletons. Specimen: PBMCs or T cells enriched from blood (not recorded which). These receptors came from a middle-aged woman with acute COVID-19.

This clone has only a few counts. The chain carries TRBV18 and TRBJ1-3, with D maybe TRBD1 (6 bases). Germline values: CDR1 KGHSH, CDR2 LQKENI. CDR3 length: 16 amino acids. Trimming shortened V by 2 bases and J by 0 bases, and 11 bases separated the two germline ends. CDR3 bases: TGTGCCAGCTCACCAGTCGCAGGGGTCTCTGGAAACACCATATATTTT. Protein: CASSPVAGVSGNTIYF. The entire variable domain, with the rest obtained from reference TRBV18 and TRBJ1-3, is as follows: NAGVMQNPRHLVRRRGQEARLRCSPMKGHSHVYWYRQLPEEGLKFMVYLQKENIIDESGMPKERFSAEFPKEGPSILRIQQVVRGDSAAYFCASSPVAGVSGNTIYFGEGSWLTVV.

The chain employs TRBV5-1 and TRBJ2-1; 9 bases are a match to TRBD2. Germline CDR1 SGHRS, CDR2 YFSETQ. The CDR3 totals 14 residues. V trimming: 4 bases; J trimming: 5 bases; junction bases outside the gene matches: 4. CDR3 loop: CASSRGRVNNEQFF. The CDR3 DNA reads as TGCGCCAGCAGCCGCGGGAGGGTCAACAATGAGCAGTTCTTC.

CDR3: CASSSGLAGTYYEQYF. CDR3 bases: TGTGCCAGCAGCTCGGGACTAGCTGGGACATACTACGAGCAGTACTTC. This chain uses TRBV3-1 (or the pseudogene TRBV3-2) with TRBJ2-7; 9 positions match TRBD2. The V segment lost 5 bases and the J segment 3 bases; nucleotides outside the gene matches: 11. The CDR3 runs 16 residues. Germline CDR1 LGHDT, CDR2 YNNKEL (reference sequence).